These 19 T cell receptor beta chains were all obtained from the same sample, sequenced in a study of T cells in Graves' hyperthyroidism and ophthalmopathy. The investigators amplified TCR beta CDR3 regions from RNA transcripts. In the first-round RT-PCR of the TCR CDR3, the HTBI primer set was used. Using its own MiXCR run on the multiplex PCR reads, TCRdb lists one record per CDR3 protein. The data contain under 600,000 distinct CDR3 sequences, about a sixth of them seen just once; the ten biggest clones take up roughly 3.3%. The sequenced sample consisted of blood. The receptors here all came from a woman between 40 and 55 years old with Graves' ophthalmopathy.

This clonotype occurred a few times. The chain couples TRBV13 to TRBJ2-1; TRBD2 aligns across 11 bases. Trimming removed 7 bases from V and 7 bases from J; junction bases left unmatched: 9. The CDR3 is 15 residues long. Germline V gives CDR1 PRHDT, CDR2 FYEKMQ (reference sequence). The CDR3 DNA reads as TGTGCCAGCATAGATAGCGGGGGGGCCGGAAATGAGCAGTTCTTC. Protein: CASIDSGGAGNEQFF.

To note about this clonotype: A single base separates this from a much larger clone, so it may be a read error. CDR3 coding DNA: TGTGCCAGCAGCCCTGGGACTTCGGAGACCCAGTTCTTC. It codes for CASSPGTSETQFF. V usage is TRBV11-2 and J usage is TRBJ2-5, with D tentatively TRBD2 (6 bases). The DNA end lines up better with TRBJ2-1; the J call may be wrong. Germline V CDR1 and CDR2: SGHAT, FQNNGV. This CDR3 is 13 amino acids long.

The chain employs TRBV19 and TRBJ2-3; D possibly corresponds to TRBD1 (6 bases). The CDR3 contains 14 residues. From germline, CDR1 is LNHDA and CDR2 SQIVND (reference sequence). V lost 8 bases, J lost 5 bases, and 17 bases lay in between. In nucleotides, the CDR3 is TGTGCCAGTGCTGGACAGTCCCCGGTAGATACGCAGTATTTT. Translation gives CASAGQSPVDTQYF. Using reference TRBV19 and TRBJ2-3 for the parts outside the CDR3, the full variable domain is DGGITQSPKYLFRKEGQNVTLSCEQNLNHDAMYWYRQDPGQGLRLIYYSQIVNDFQKGDIAEGYSVSREKKESFPLTVTSAQKNPTAFYLCASAGQSPVDTQYFGPGTRLTVL.

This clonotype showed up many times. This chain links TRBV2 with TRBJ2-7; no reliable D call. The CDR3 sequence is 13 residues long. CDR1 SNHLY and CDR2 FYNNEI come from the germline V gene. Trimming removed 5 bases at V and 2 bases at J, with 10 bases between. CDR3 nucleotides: TGTGCCAGCAGTCAGCCCGATACCTACGAGCAGTACTTC. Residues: CASSQPDTYEQYF.

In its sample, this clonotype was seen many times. The CDR3 is CASSLRASGNFYNEQFF. CDR3 DNA sequence: TGTGCCAGCAGCCTCAGGGCTAGCGGGAACTTCTACAATGAGCAGTTCTTC. The chain joins TRBV11-2 to TRBJ2-1; 9 bases agree with TRBD2. The CDR3 is made up of 17 amino acids. CDR1 SGHAT and CDR2 FQNNGV come from the germline V gene. J gave up 3 bases and V 5 bases, and 11 bases lay outside the gene matches.

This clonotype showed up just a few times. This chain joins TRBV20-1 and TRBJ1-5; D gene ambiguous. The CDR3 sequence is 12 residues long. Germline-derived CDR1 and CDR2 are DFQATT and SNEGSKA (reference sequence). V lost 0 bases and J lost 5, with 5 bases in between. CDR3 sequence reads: CSARENYQPQHF. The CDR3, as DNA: TGCAGTGCTAGAGAAAATTATCAGCCCCAGCATTTT.

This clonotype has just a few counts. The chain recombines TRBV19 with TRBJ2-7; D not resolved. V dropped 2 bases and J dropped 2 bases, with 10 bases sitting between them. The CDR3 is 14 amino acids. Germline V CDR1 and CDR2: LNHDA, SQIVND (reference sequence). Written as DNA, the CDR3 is TGTGCCAGTAGTATAACGGGCGGAACCTACGAGCAGTACTTC. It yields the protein CASSITGGTYEQYF.

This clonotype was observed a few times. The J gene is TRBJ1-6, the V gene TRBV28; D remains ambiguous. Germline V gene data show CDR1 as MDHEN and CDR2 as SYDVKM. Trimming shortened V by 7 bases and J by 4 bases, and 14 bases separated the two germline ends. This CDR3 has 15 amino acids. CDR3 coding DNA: TGTGCCAGCACCCCGGGGAGCCAATATAATTCACCCCTCCACTTT. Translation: CASTPGSQYNSPLHF.

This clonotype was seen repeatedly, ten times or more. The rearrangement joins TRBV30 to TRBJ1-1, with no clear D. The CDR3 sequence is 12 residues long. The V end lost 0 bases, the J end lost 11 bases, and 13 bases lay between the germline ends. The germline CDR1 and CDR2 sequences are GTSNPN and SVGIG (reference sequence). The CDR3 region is CAWSVQGSAAFF. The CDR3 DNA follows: TGTGCCTGGAGTGTACAAGGATCCGCGGCTTTCTTT.

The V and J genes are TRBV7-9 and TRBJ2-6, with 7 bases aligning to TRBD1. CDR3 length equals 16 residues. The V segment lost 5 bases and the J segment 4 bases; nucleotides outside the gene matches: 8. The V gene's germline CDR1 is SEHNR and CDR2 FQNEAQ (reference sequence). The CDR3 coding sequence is TGTGCCAGCAGCCAAGACAGGGTCTCCGGGGCCAACGTCCTGACTTTC. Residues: CASSQDRVSGANVLTF.

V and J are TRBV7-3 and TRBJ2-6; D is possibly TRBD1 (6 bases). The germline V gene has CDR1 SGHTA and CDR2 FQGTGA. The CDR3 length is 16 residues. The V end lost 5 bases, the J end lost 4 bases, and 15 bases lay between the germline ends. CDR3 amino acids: CASSQETGTGANVLTF. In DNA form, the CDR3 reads TGTGCCAGCAGCCAAGAAACCGGGACAGGGGCCAACGTCCTGACTTTC.

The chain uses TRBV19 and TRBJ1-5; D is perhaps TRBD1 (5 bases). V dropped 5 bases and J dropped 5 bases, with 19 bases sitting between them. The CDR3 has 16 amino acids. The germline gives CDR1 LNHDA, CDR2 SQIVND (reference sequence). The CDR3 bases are TGTGCCAGTAGTTCCCCTGCGGGACGTAGAGATCAGCCCCAGCATTTT. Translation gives CASSSPAGRRDQPQHF.

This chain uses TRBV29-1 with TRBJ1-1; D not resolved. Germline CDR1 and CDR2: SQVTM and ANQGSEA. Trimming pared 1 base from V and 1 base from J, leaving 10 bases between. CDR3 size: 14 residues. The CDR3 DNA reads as TGCAGCGTTGAAGTATGGCAGCGGAACACTGAAGCTTTCTTT. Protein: CSVEVWQRNTEAFF. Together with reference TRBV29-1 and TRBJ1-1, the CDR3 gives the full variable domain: SAVISQKPSRDICQRGTSLTIQCQVDSQVTMMFWYRQQPGQSLTLIATANQGSEATYESGFVIDKFPISRPNLTFSTLTVSNMSPEDSSIYLCSVEVWQRNTEAFFGQGTRLTVV.

The CDR3 nucleotides are TGTGCCCAGTGGGGTTCCCACGAGCAGTACTTC. It is translated as CAQWGSHEQYF. The genes are TRBV6-2 or TRBV6-3 and TRBJ2-7; D gene unclear. Trimming removed 11 bases from V and 5 bases from J, with 13 bases in between. Germline assignment: CDR1 MNHEY and CDR2 SVGEGT. The CDR3 runs to 11 residues.

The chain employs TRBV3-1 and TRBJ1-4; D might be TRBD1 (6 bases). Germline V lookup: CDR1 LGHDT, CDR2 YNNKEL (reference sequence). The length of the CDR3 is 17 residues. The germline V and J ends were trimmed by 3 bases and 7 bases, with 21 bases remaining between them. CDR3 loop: CASSHSQFGGASEKLFF. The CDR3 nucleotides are TGTGCCAGCAGCCATTCCCAGTTCGGGGGGGCGAGTGAAAAACTGTTTTTT.

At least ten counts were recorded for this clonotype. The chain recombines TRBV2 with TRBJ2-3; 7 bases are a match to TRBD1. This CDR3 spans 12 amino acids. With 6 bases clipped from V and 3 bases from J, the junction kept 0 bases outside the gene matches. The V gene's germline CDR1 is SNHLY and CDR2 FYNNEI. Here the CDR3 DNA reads TGTGCCAGCAGGACAGGGACAGATACGCAGTATTTT. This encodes CASRTGTDTQYF. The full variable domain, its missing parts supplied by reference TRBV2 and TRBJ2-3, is EPEVTQTPSHQVTQMGQEVILRCVPISNHLYFYWYRQILGQKVEFLVSFYNNEISEKSEIFDDQFSVERPDGSNFTLKIRSTKLEDSAMYFCASRTGTDTQYFGPGTRLTVL.

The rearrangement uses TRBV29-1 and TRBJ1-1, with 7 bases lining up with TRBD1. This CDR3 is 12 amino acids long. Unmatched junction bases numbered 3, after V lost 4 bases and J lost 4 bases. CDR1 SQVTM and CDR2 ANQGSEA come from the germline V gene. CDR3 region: CSVGQGGTEAFF. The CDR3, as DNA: TGCAGCGTTGGACAGGGAGGCACTGAAGCTTTCTTT.

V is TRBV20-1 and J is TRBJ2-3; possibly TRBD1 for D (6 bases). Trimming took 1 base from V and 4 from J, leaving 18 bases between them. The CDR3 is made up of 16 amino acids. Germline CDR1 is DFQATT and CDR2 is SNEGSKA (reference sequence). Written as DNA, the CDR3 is TGCAGTGCTAGAGTTGGCCAGGGCAGGGGTGCAGATACGCAGTATTTT. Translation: CSARVGQGRGADTQYF.

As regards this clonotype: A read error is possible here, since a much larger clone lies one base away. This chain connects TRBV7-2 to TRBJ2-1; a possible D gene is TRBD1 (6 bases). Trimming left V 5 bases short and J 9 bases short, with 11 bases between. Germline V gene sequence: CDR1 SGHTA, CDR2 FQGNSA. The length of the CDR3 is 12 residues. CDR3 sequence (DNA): TGTGCCAGCAGCCGTAGGGGGAGTGAGCAGTTCTTC. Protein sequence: CASSRRGSEQFF.